This T cell receptor (beta chain) was captured in a study of blood T cells in healthy people across ages. A J-beta primer mix and a sample-barcoded 5' primer were used in a second PCR of about 7 to 12 cycles. CDR3-containing paired-end reads numbered at least 2.5 million in each sample. Using its own MiXCR run on the 5' RACE reads, TCRdb lists one record per CDR3 protein. Among around 1,800,000 distinct CDR3 sequences, more than 35% were seen once, and the ten largest hold 23%. Isolated per sample were at least 7 million PBMCs. The sample taken for sequencing was blood. The origin of this receptor is a human donor in good health.

The CDR3 region has the DNA TGTGCCAGCAGCCAGGCAACGGGACTGCCCGGGGAGCTGTTTTTT. This sequence encodes CASSQATGLPGELFF. The chain combines TRBV3-1 with TRBJ2-2; possibly TRBD2 for D (6 bases). This CDR3 is built from 15 residues. Germline V CDR1 and CDR2: LGHDT, YNNKEL (reference sequence). V was shortened by 3 bases and J by 6 bases, with 14 bases between the two germline ends.